The clone carrying this T cell receptor beta chain showed up just a few times. Antigen specificity is unknown. Trimming removed 9 bases from V and 4 bases from J, with 14 bases in between. The CDR3 length is 13 residues. The source of the sample is a study of T-cell memory formation after mild COVID-19. General observations from the study: Specificity for SARS-CoV-2 was not confirmed among the second-wave clones peaking on day 37.

TCRdb re-called the 5' RACE reads through MiXCR, storing one row per CDR3 protein. The data contain 400,000 to 550,000 distinct CDR3 sequences, more than 20% of them singletons. This receptor was obtained from an adult woman who had mild COVID-19 (a few samples of this study predate the infection). Cell type and time point are not known. The specimen sequenced was PBMCs or a T cell subset sorted from them (not recorded which). The rearrangement uses TRBV12-3 or TRBV12-4 and TRBJ2-3; possible D gene TRBD1, 8 bases. DNA of the CDR3: TGTGCCAGTTGGACAGGGAGGGCAGATACGCAGTATTTT. Residues: CASWTGRADTQYF.